This is a list of T cell receptor beta chains from one sample in a study of T cell repertoires in cytomegalovirus infection. Using its own MiXCR run on the reads, TCRdb lists one record per CDR3 protein. The profile covers some 940,000 distinct CDR3 sequences, with about 33% appearing a single time and around an eighth taken by the ten largest. Antigens of these TCRs are unknown. Sequenced here: cultured CD8+ T cells from PBMCs, sampled from culture after CMV antigen stimulation. All receptors derive from a human donor in good health (CMV status not recorded). Some clones in this sample may be carry-over from other donors' samples. Each CDR3 is given with its conserved first and last residue. D genes are given only for firm matches. Part of the rows lack a size; the others show once, few, many or a class for expanded clones.

-	13	TRBV19	-	TRBJ1-1	TGTGCCAGTAGTTGGGGGCGAACCACTGAAGCTTTCTTT	CASSWGRTTEAFF
TRBD1	16	TRBV5-1	few	TRBJ2-2	TGCGCCAGCAGCTCTCCGGGACAGGGAGTAACCGGGGAGCTGTTTTTT	CASSSPGQGVTGELFF
-	15	TRBV7-9	few	TRBJ1-6	TGTGCCAGCAGCTTAGAAATTTCGGGGAGTTCACCCCTCCACTTT	CASSLEISGSSPLHF
-	12	TRBV5-3	-	TRBJ1-1	TGTGCCAGCAACGACCTGGGGATTGAAGCTTTCTTT	CASNDLGIEAFF
-	13	TRBV18	once	TRBJ2-4	TGTGCCAGCTCACCAGAACGGGCAAACATTCAGTACTTC	CASSPERANIQYF
TRBD1	16	TRBV28	once	TRBJ2-7	TGTGCCAGCAGTACCCAACGACAGGGTTTCTCCTACGAGCAGTACTTC	CASSTQRQGFSYEQYF
TRBD1	15	TRBV9	-	TRBJ2-5	TGTGCCAGCAGCGTAGAAGGGGGCACCCTAGAGACCCAGTACTTC	CASSVEGGTLETQYF
TRBD1	14	TRBV7-9	-	TRBJ2-4	TGTGCCAGCAGCTCCGTGACAGGGAGAGACATTCAGTACTTC	CASSSVTGRDIQYF
-	13	TRBV7-8	-	TRBJ1-1	TGTGCCAGCATCAGGGGTACGAACACTGAAGCTTTCTTT	CASIRGTNTEAFF
-	16	TRBV12-3/TRBV12-4	few	TRBJ2-6	TGTGCCAGCAGTTTGATGGGGGAGTCTGGGGCCAACGTCCTGACTTTC	CASSLMGESGANVLTF
TRBD1	15	TRBV24-1	-	TRBJ2-1	TGTGCCACCAGTGATAAACAGGGGGAAGGCAATGAGCAGTTCTTC	CATSDKQGEGNEQFF
-	13	TRBV3-1	few	TRBJ2-3	TGTGCCAGCAGCACCCGGACTCCAGATACGCAGTATTTT	CASSTRTPDTQYF
-	14	TRBV2	few	TRBJ2-7	TGTGCCAGCAGTATCGCCGGGACAAACTACGAGCAGTACTTC	CASSIAGTNYEQYF
-	13	TRBV12-3/TRBV12-4	-	TRBJ1-1	TGTGCCAGCAGTCCCGGACACAACGCTGAAGCTTTCTTT	CASSPGHNAEAFF
TRBD2	16	TRBV9	few	TRBJ2-2	TGTGCCAGCAGCTTAAGCGGGGGGGCGGGCACCGGGGAGCTGTTTTTT	CASSLSGGAGTGELFF
TRBD1	15	TRBV12-3/TRBV12-4	-	TRBJ2-2	TGTGCCAGCAGTCCCTCAAGGACAGGCACCGGGGAGCTGTTTTTT	CASSPSRTGTGELFF
TRBD1	14	TRBV11-2	few	TRBJ2-4	TGTGCCAGCAGCCATGGACAGGGGAAAAACATTCAGTACTTC	CASSHGQGKNIQYF
-	14	TRBV5-8	-	TRBJ2-4	TGTGCCAGCAGCTTGGAGGACCCCGAGGACATTCAGTACTTC	CASSLEDPEDIQYF
-	11	TRBV13	-	TRBJ2-1	TGTGCCAGCAGCCGCGGCTTAGTGGCGTTCTTC	CASSRGLVAFF
-	15	TRBV2	-	TRBJ2-7	TGTGCCAGCAGTGAAACCCTGGGGGGGCTCTACGAGCAGTACTTC	CASSETLGGLYEQYF
TRBD1	14	TRBV19	-	TRBJ2-7	TGTGCCAGTACGCCGGGACAGGGGTACGACGAGCAGTACTTC	CASTPGQGYDEQYF
TRBD1	21	TRBV4-2	many	TRBJ1-1	TGTGCCAGCAGCCAAGATCCAGCAACCGAAGGGACAGTTGCGGTGAACACTGAAGCTTTCTTT	CASSQDPATEGTVAVNTEAFF
TRBD2	16	TRBV19	few	TRBJ2-1	TGTGCCAGTACCGATAGCGGGCCCCCTTGGGGCAATGAGCAGTTCTTC	CASTDSGPPWGNEQFF
TRBD2	15	TRBV7-3	-	TRBJ2-1	TGTGCCAGCAGCTCCTACGGGGGGGGGCGCAATAAGCAGTTCTTC	CASSSYGGGRNKQFF
TRBD2	16	TRBV15	few	TRBJ2-3	TGTGCCACCAGCAGAGAACTAGCGGGGGTCCCAGATACGCAGTATTTT	CATSRELAGVPDTQYF
-	16	TRBV7-8	many	TRBJ2-6	TGTGCCAGCAGCTCAAGGATAGGGATTGGGGCCAACGTCCTGACTTTC	CASSSRIGIGANVLTF
TRBD1	13	TRBV20-1	-	TRBJ2-7	TGCAGTGTTCCCGGGACAGGGAACCACGAGCAGTACTTC	CSVPGTGNHEQYF
TRBD1	16	TRBV7-9	few	TRBJ1-1	TGTGCCAGCAGCTTAGAGGGACAGGGGATGAACACTGAAGCTTTCTTT	CASSLEGQGMNTEAFF
TRBD1	14	TRBV9	-	TRBJ2-2	TGTGCCTACAGCTGGACAGGGGGCCCCGGGGAGCTGTTTTTT	CAYSWTGGPGELFF
TRBD1	19	TRBV7-8	many	TRBJ1-6	TGTGCCAGCAGCTCTAGGGGACAGGGAAGGGATAGCTATAATTCACCCCTCCACTTT	CASSSRGQGRDSYNSPLHF
-	12	TRBV20-1	-	TRBJ2-1	TGCAGTGCTACCTTGCTGGGGAATGAGCAGTTCTTC	CSATLLGNEQFF
-	12	TRBV10-3	-	TRBJ1-1	TGTGCCATCAGTGAGAACCTGTCTGAAGCTTTCTTT	CAISENLSEAFF
-	11	TRBV6-2/TRBV6-3	-	TRBJ1-2	TGTGCCAGCAGTCCAACCGGGAACTACACCTTC	CASSPTGNYTF
TRBD2	16	TRBV29-1	-	TRBJ2-2	TGCAGCGCACAGACTAGCGGGGGAGGGAATTTCGGGGAGCTGTTTTTT	CSAQTSGGGNFGELFF
-	16	TRBV7-6	many	TRBJ2-2	TGTGCCAGCAGCCCCCCCCAGGTGACCTACACCGGGGAGCTGTTTTTT	CASSPPQVTYTGELFF
-	15	TRBV5-5	few	TRBJ1-1	TGTGCCAGCAGGGATCGGACATACTTGAACACTGAAGCTTTCTTT	CASRDRTYLNTEAFF
TRBD2	16	TRBV9	few	TRBJ2-5	TGTGCCAGCAGCGTAGTGGCTAGCGGGGGGCAAGAGACCCAGTACTTC	CASSVVASGGQETQYF
-	13	TRBV4-1	-	TRBJ2-1	TGCGCCAGCAGCCAAGGACTAGTCTATGAGCAGTTCTTC	CASSQGLVYEQFF
TRBD2	15	TRBV27	few	TRBJ2-1	TGTGCCAGCAGTTCTAGCGGGGGTGGGTCAAATGAGCAGTTCTTC	CASSSSGGGSNEQFF
-	14	TRBV12-5	-	TRBJ1-5	TGTGCTAGTGGTCCCAGGGGACCCAATCAGCCCCAGCATTTT	CASGPRGPNQPQHF
-	14	TRBV5-1	-	TRBJ2-3	TGCGCCAACAGCTGGAGACATCTCACAGATACGCAGTATTTT	CANSWRHLTDTQYF
-	15	TRBV27	-	TRBJ1-3	TGTGCCAGCAGTTTATTGGGAAGCTCTGGAAACACCATATATTTT	CASSLLGSSGNTIYF